The 13 T cell receptor beta chains below all came from one sample that was sequenced in a study of early T cells in non-severe SARS-CoV-2 infection. Via MiXCR, TCRdb re-called the 5' RACE reads, giving one row per CDR3 protein. The sample records 70,000 to 85,000 distinct CDR3 sequences, 13% being singletons. Sequenced sample: whole blood. Receptor source: an adult who was a healthcare worker with PCR-confirmed SARS-CoV-2 infection or an uninfected control (not recorded which).

This clonotype appeared a few times. The chain recombines TRBV6-6 with TRBJ1-3; unclear D gene. Germline lookup yields CDR1 MNHNY and CDR2 SVGAGI (reference sequence). The germline V and J ends were trimmed by 2 bases and 1 base, with 15 bases remaining between them. This CDR3 is built from 17 residues. This CDR3 is CASSYLEREGSGNTIYF. The DNA of the CDR3 is TGTGCCAGCAGTTACCTGGAGAGGGAGGGATCTGGAAACACCATATATTTT.

The chain joins TRBV20-1 to TRBJ2-3, with 13 bases lining up with TRBD2. J gave up 2 bases and V 6 bases, and 8 bases lay outside the gene matches. The CDR3 covers 16 residues. CDR1 DFQATT and CDR2 SNEGSKA come from the germline V gene (reference sequence). The CDR3 sequence: CSAPDGTSGTTDTQYF. DNA of the CDR3: TGCAGTGCCCCCGACGGGACTAGCGGGACCACAGATACGCAGTATTTT.

The chain employs TRBV28 and TRBJ1-5; D is undetermined. V was shortened by 5 bases and J by 0 bases, with 14 bases between the two germline ends. The CDR3 loop spans 16 amino acids. Looked up from germline, CDR1 is MDHEN and CDR2 is SYDVKM. For the CDR3, the DNA is TGTGCCAGCAGTAGTCCGACGGATTATAGCAATCAGCCCCAGCATTTT. It yields the protein CASSSPTDYSNQPQHF.

This clonotype was counted between two and nine times. The V and J genes are TRBV27 and TRBJ2-7; possibly TRBD2 for D (6 bases). Germline assignment: CDR1 MNHEY and CDR2 SMNVEV (reference sequence). With 5 bases removed from V and 0 bases from J, the gap between germline ends came to 20 bases. The CDR3 spans 17 residues. The CDR3 loop reads CASSQSSRDWSSYEQYF. In nucleotides, the CDR3 is TGTGCCAGCAGTCAATCCTCCCGGGACTGGAGCTCCTACGAGCAGTACTTC.

This clonotype was counted ten times or more. The chain carries TRBV6-5 and TRBJ1-2; D remains unclear. With 2 bases removed from V and 7 bases from J, the gap between germline ends came to 11 bases. The CDR3 sequence is 13 residues long. Germline CDR1 reads MNHEY; CDR2 reads SVGAGI. CDR3 residues: CASSYGVRGGYTF. Written as DNA, the CDR3 is TGTGCCAGCAGTTACGGGGTCCGAGGTGGCTACACCTTC.

The V and J genes are TRBV27 and TRBJ2-1; D not resolved. V was trimmed by 7 bases and J by 0 bases, leaving 16 bases between them. Germline assignment: CDR1 MNHEY and CDR2 SMNVEV (reference sequence). This CDR3 comprises 16 residues. For the CDR3, the DNA is TGTGCCAGCACCTCCTTCGGACCCGTCTCCTACAATGAGCAGTTCTTC. Translated: CASTSFGPVSYNEQFF.

This clonotype was counted ten times or more. The chain couples TRBV9 to TRBJ2-7, with 8 nucleotides matching TRBD2. CDR3 size: 13 residues. Germline loops: CDR1 SGDLS, CDR2 YYNGEE. The V and J ends lost 0 bases and 6 bases, in that order; junction bases with no gene match: 2. In DNA, the CDR3 is TGTGCCAGCAGCGTAGTCGGGAGGGGCGAGCAGTACTTC. It translates to CASSVVGRGEQYF.

In its sample, this clonotype was seen a few times. V is TRBV7-6 and J is TRBJ2-5; 8 positions match TRBD1. This CDR3 comprises 15 residues. Trimming removed 3 bases from V and 4 bases from J; junction bases left unmatched: 7. Per the germline V gene, CDR1 is SGHVS and CDR2 is FNYEAQ. This chain's CDR3 is CASSFRGQGLETQYF. The CDR3 DNA reads TGTGCCAGCAGCTTCAGAGGACAGGGCTTAGAGACCCAGTACTTC.

This clonotype was detected ten times or more. The chain has TRBV3-1 and TRBJ2-2; 11 positions agree with TRBD1. The CDR3 runs to 16 residues. The trim removed 2 bases at V and 4 bases at J, leaving 3 bases unmatched. Germline CDR1 LGHDT, CDR2 YNNKEL (reference sequence). Written as DNA, the CDR3 is TGTGCCAGCAGCCAAATCGGGACAGGGGGCACCGGGGAGCTGTTTTTT. Encoded protein: CASSQIGTGGTGELFF.

Many counts were recorded for this clonotype. This sequence joins TRBV4-1 and TRBJ1-1, with 10 positions matching TRBD1. This CDR3 region has 17 residues. V shed 2 bases, J shed 0 bases, and the junction held 6 bases outside the gene matches. Germline-derived CDR1 and CDR2 are MGHRA and YSYEKL. The CDR3 here is CASSQSGTGAMNTEAFF. Here the CDR3 DNA reads TGCGCCAGCAGCCAATCGGGGACAGGGGCAATGAACACTGAAGCTTTCTTT.

With respect to this clonotype: Compared with germline, one end of the junction differs, possibly owing to a read error. V is TRBV2 and J is TRBJ1-1; D possibly corresponds to TRBD1 (5 bases). The germline V gene encodes CDR1 SNHLY and CDR2 FYNNEI. This CDR3 comprises 15 residues. CDR3 in amino acids: CTSSEIRMQAGEAFF. The CDR3 DNA is TGTACCAGCAGTGAAATTAGGATGCAGGCAGGGGAAGCTTTCTTT.

The chain carries TRBV6-6 and TRBJ1-6; TRBD1 is a possible D gene (6 bases). Germline CDR1 is MNHNY and CDR2 is SVGAGI (reference sequence). The CDR3 runs to 15 residues. The germline V and J ends were trimmed by 6 bases and 7 bases, with 16 bases remaining between them. Written as DNA, the CDR3 is TGTGCCAGCAGCTACAGGGTTTCGAGAAATTCACCCCTCCACTTT. Translation: CASSYRVSRNSPLHF.

This clonotype was seen at least ten times. The chain combines TRBV6-1 with TRBJ2-7; D remains unclear. From germline, CDR1 is MNHNS and CDR2 SASEGT. This CDR3 is 16 amino acids long. Between the trimmed V and J ends, which lost 7 bases and 0 bases, there was a span of 19 bases. Written as DNA, the CDR3 is TGTGCCAGCAATTCCCCGGGTGTGCGGAACTCCTACGAGCAGTACTTC. Protein: CASNSPGVRNSYEQYF.